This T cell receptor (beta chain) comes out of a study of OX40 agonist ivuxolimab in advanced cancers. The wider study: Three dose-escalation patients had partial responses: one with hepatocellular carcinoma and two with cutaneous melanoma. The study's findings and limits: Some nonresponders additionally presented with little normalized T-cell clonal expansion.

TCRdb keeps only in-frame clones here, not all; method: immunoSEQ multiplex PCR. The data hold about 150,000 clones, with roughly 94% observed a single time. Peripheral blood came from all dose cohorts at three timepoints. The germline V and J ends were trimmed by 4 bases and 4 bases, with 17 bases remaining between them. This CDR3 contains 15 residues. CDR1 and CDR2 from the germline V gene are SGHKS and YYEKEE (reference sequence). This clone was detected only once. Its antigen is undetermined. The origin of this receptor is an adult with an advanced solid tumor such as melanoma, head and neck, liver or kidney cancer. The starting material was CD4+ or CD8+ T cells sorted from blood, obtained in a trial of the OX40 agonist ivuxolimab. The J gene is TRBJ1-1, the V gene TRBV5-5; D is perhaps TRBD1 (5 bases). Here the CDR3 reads CASSIPGGRSTEAFF. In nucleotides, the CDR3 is TGTGCCAGCAGCATCCCCGGGGGTCGTAGCACTGAAGCTTTCTTT. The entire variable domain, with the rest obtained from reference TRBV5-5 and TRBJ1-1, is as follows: DAGVTQSPTHLIKTRGQQVTLRCSPISGHKSVSWYQQVLGQGPQFIFQYYEKEERGRGNFPDRFSARQFPNYSSELNVNALLLGDSALYLCASSIPGGRSTEAFFGQGTRLTVV.